This entry is about one T cell receptor (beta chain). After removal of 1 base from V and 9 bases from J, the junction contained 8 bases not matched to a gene. The germline CDR1 and CDR2 sequences are SGHTA and FQGNSA. This CDR3 contains 15 residues. This specimen comes from a study of cytomegalovirus exposure and HLA in healthy donors. A multiplex PCR was run with 60 Vbeta primers and 13 Jbeta primers. Measured with immunoSEQ multiplex PCR; TCRdb has only the in-frame clones, and not every one. This table has fewer than 200,000 clones, roughly 74% appearing once. The V gene is TRBV7-2, the J gene TRBJ2-1; TRBD1 agrees at 8 bases. The source is a female donor in good health and CMV-seronegative. Sequencing was done on a sample of PBMCs. The CDR3: CASSLDVQGASEQFF. The DNA for the CDR3 is TGTGCCAGCAGCTTAGACGTCCAGGGGGCATCTGAGCAGTTCTTC.